These 29 T cell receptor beta chains were sequenced from one sample in a study of identifying expanded T cells in peripheral blood (dated 2019 in TCRdb). The library was produced with the immunoSEQ multiplex PCR assay. What TCRdb holds here is the immuneACCESS table cut down to in-frame rearrangements. Part of the clones is not present; checked against another copy, under half of the missing clones reflect an unresolved V gene, and the others are unexplained. The sample has around 100,000 clones on record, about 89% of them singletons. Of the sample, about 17% falls within the top ten clones. The sequencing input was blood. The source is a person between 18 and 75 years old in good health.

In this sample, this clone turned up a few times. This CDR3 reads CASSWDSMNTEAFF. CDR3 DNA: TGTGCCAGCAGCTGGGACAGCATGAACACTGAAGCTTTCTTT. The rearrangement joins TRBV5-8 to TRBJ1-1, with 7 bases lining up with TRBD1. The ends lost 3 bases at V and 0 bases at J; junction bases unmatched: 2. CDR3 size: 14 residues. Germline CDR1 is SGHTS and CDR2 is YDEGEE.

This clone has only one observation. This chain links TRBV5-6 with TRBJ2-7; 7 nucleotides agree with TRBD1. After removal of 0 bases from V and 2 bases from J, the junction contained 5 bases not matched to a gene. The V gene's germline CDR1 is SGHDT and CDR2 YYEEEE. This CDR3 comprises 15 residues. Written as DNA, the CDR3 is TGTGCCAGCAGCTTGGTGGGTAGGGGGCCCTACGAGCAGTACTTC. Protein: CASSLVGRGPYEQYF.

The V call is TRBV19, the J call TRBJ2-3; no reliable D call. V lost 4 bases to trimming and J lost 5 bases, with 7 bases between them. This CDR3 contains 12 residues. Looked up from germline, CDR1 is LNHDA and CDR2 is SQIVND (reference sequence). CDR3 DNA: TGTGCCAGTAGTAAGGCGTTAGATACGCAGTATTTT. Protein product: CASSKALDTQYF. The full variable domain, completed using reference TRBV19 and TRBJ2-3, is DGGITQSPKYLFRKEGQNVTLSCEQNLNHDAMYWYRQDPGQGLRLIYYSQIVNDFQKGDIAEGYSVSREKKESFPLTVTSAQKNPTAFYLCASSKALDTQYFGPGTRLTVL.

This clone was seen a few times. This rearrangement joins TRBV18 to TRBJ1-3, with D hard to call. The CDR3 totals 16 residues. Between the trimmed V and J ends, which lost 1 base and 4 bases, there was a span of 14 bases. Germline CDR1 and CDR2: KGHSH and LQKENI. CDR3 coding DNA: TGTGCCAGCTCACCACAAGGGATCTTCGCCGGAAACACCATATATTTT. Amino acids: CASSPQGIFAGNTIYF.

The chain has TRBV2 and TRBJ2-6; a weak D match, TRBD2 (6 bases). Germline CDR1 is SNHLY and CDR2 is FYNNEI. The CDR3 loop spans 16 amino acids. Trimming stripped 2 bases from V and 0 bases from J, with 8 bases between. In DNA form, the CDR3 reads TGTGCCAGCAGTGAAACCGGGGGCTCTGGGGCCAACGTCCTGACTTTC. It encodes CASSETGGSGANVLTF. The whole variable domain, remainder taken from reference TRBV2 and TRBJ2-6, is EPEVTQTPSHQVTQMGQEVILRCVPISNHLYFYWYRQILGQKVEFLVSFYNNEISEKSEIFDDQFSVERPDGSNFTLKIRSTKLEDSAMYFCASSETGGSGANVLTFGAGSRLTVL.

V usage is TRBV30 and J usage is TRBJ2-7; the match to TRBD2 covers 8 bases. V gave up 3 bases and J gave up 3 bases; unmatched junction bases: 1. The CDR3 runs to 12 residues. Germline loops: CDR1 GTSNPN, CDR2 SVGIG (reference sequence). The CDR3 DNA sequence: TGTGCCTGGAGCGGGGGGGGCTACGAGCAGTACTTC. Protein product: CAWSGGGYEQYF.

About this clone: A junction end diverges from the germline sequence, so it may reflect a read error. This chain connects TRBV5-6 to TRBJ1-1, with D perhaps matching TRBD1 (5 bases). The CDR3 spans 13 residues. Germline V gene lookup returns CDR1 SGHDT and CDR2 YYEEEE. The CDR3 spells CASSSQDITRGRF. The CDR3 DNA reads TGTGCCAGCAGCTCGCAGGATATCACCCGGGGCCGATTT.

In DNA form, the CDR3 reads TGCAGCGTTGTATTGGTTAACACTGAAGCTTTCTTT. Translation: CSVVLVNTEAFF. The rearrangement links TRBV29-1 to TRBJ1-1, with unresolved D. Trimming took off 4 bases at V and 2 bases at J, with 8 bases between the two ends. The CDR3 loop spans 12 amino acids. Germline lookup yields CDR1 SQVTM and CDR2 ANQGSEA. The variable domain in full, completed from reference TRBV29-1 and TRBJ1-1, reads SAVISQKPSRDICQRGTSLTIQCQVDSQVTMMFWYRQQPGQSLTLIATANQGSEATYESGFVIDKFPISRPNLTFSTLTVSNMSPEDSSIYLCSVVLVNTEAFFGQGTRLTVV.

The chain links TRBV19 to TRBJ1-2; 9 positions match TRBD1. The CDR3 loop spans 14 amino acids. V lost 7 bases, J lost 3 bases, and 6 bases stayed unmatched. Germline V gene data show CDR1 as LNHDA and CDR2 as SQIVND (reference sequence). CDR3 region: CASKGTGTHYGYTF. The CDR3 region has the DNA TGTGCCAGTAAGGGGACAGGGACCCACTATGGCTACACCTTC. The full variable domain, in which reference TRBV19 and TRBJ1-2 provide the parts outside the CDR3, is DGGITQSPKYLFRKEGQNVTLSCEQNLNHDAMYWYRQDPGQGLRLIYYSQIVNDFQKGDIAEGYSVSREKKESFPLTVTSAQKNPTAFYLCASKGTGTHYGYTFGSGTRLTVV.

In its sample, this clone was seen a few times. This chain uses TRBV28 with TRBJ1-2, with D possibly matching TRBD1 (6 bases). The CDR3 has 13 residues. V lost 11 bases and J lost 2, with 15 bases in between. The germline V gene encodes CDR1 MDHEN and CDR2 SYDVKM. Here the CDR3 reads CASRPQGNYGYTF. The CDR3 DNA reads as TGTGCCTCCAGACCCCAGGGGAACTATGGCTACACCTTC.

The chain joins TRBV20-1 to TRBJ2-7; D unclear. Trimming stripped 3 bases from V and 6 bases from J, with 6 bases between. The CDR3 runs 10 residues. The germline V gene encodes CDR1 DFQATT and CDR2 SNEGSKA (reference sequence). Here the CDR3 DNA reads TGCAGTGCTAGGGATGGCGAGCAGTACTTC. This sequence encodes CSARDGEQYF.

The chain employs TRBV11-2 and TRBJ1-1; D ambiguous. The germline CDR1 and CDR2 sequences are SGHAT and FQNNGV. V gave up 4 bases and J gave up 1 base, with 10 bases separating them. This CDR3 has 14 amino acids. The CDR3 sequence is CASSSGAGNTEAFF. The CDR3 DNA follows: TGTGCCAGCAGCTCGGGCGCAGGGAACACTGAAGCTTTCTTT.

V usage is TRBV19 and J usage is TRBJ2-1; the match to TRBD2 covers 10 bases. The CDR3 is made up of 16 amino acids. V was clipped by 1 base and J by 8 bases; unmatched bases: 8. From germline, CDR1 is LNHDA and CDR2 SQIVND (reference sequence). The CDR3: CASSIGRIAGGYEQFF. For the CDR3, the DNA is TGTGCCAGTAGTATAGGTCGTATAGCGGGGGGTTATGAGCAGTTCTTC.

J is TRBJ1-3 and V is TRBV29-1, with D tentatively TRBD1 (5 bases). From germline, CDR1 is SQVTM and CDR2 ANQGSEA. The length of the CDR3 is 12 residues. Trimming cost V 6 bases and J 8 bases, with 14 bases left between them. The chain's CDR3 is CSVISPGDTIYF. CDR3 nucleotides: TGCAGCGTCATCTCTCCGGGGGACACCATATATTTT.

The chain links TRBV27 to TRBJ2-5; the D is unclear. The V end was cut by 0 bases, the J end by 5 bases, with 13 bases between. CDR3 size: 15 residues. CDR1 is MNHEY and CDR2 is SMNVEV in the germline V gene (reference sequence). CDR3 coding DNA: TGTGCCAGCAGTTTATCAAGGACGGTGTCCGAGACCCAGTACTTC. Amino acid sequence: CASSLSRTVSETQYF.

This clone was counted at least ten times. The chain is built from TRBV4-3 and TRBJ1-4; 9 bases are shared with TRBD1. Looked up from germline, CDR1 is LGHNA and CDR2 is YSLEER. This CDR3 is built from 16 residues. With 0 bases clipped from V and 7 bases from J, the junction kept 6 bases outside the gene matches. This chain's CDR3 is CASSQDWGQGVEKLFF. The DNA for the CDR3 is TGCGCCAGCAGCCAAGATTGGGGACAGGGAGTTGAAAAACTGTTTTTT.

The chain joins TRBV11-2 to TRBJ2-3, with TRBD2 as a possible D gene (6 bases). The ends were cut back, 5 bases at V and 1 base at J, with 16 bases in the middle. The CDR3 spans 16 residues. Germline values: CDR1 SGHAT, CDR2 FQNNGV. The CDR3 is CASSGPEGLGTDTQYF. CDR3 nucleotides: TGTGCCAGCAGCGGCCCGGAGGGCCTGGGCACAGATACGCAGTATTTT.

The chain carries TRBV7-8 and TRBJ1-2; 7 bases match TRBD1. The CDR3 consists of 15 residues. With V trimmed by 2 bases and J by 5 bases, 8 bases remained unmatched. The germline V gene has CDR1 SGHVS and CDR2 FQNEAQ. CDR3 sequence: CASSLWRDRSYGYTF. The CDR3 coding sequence is TGTGCCAGCAGCTTATGGAGGGACAGATCGTATGGCTACACCTTC.

The rearrangement links TRBV4-1 to TRBJ1-2, with TRBD1 as a possible D gene (5 bases). Germline V lookup: CDR1 MGHRA, CDR2 YSYEKL. V gave up 2 bases and J gave up 8 bases, with 15 bases separating them. The CDR3 runs 14 residues. The CDR3 sequence: CASSQSDSVGGYTF. The CDR3 region has the DNA TGCGCCAGCAGCCAATCTGACAGCGTCGGGGGCTACACCTTC.

The chain links TRBV7-2 to TRBJ2-5; TRBD1 aligns across 10 bases. CDR1 and CDR2 from the germline V gene are SGHTA and FQGNSA. This CDR3 has 17 amino acids. After removal of 1 base from V and 4 bases from J, the junction contained 9 bases not matched to a gene. DNA for the CDR3: TGTGCCAGCAGCTTAGTGGGACAGGGGATATCGCGAGAGACCCAGTACTTC. Translating gives CASSLVGQGISRETQYF.

This clone appeared once. The V and J genes are TRBV6-6 and TRBJ2-4, with 10 bases lining up with TRBD2. J gave up 7 bases and V 5 bases, and 8 bases lay outside the gene matches. The germline CDR1 and CDR2 sequences are MNHNY and SVGAGI (reference sequence). The CDR3 runs 15 residues. The CDR3 bases are TGTGCCAGCAGTCGGCTAGCGGGGGTAGGGAACATTCAGTACTTC. Translated, it gives CASSRLAGVGNIQYF.

V is TRBV29-1 and J is TRBJ2-7; D call uncertain. Trimming stripped 3 bases from V and 6 bases from J, with 12 bases between. The CDR3 sequence is 12 residues long. CDR1 SQVTM and CDR2 ANQGSEA come from the germline V gene. The DNA of the CDR3 is TGCAGCGTTGAGGGCGGTGGTCTCGAGCAGTACTTC. Translation gives CSVEGGGLEQYF.

The chain couples TRBV5-1 to TRBJ2-1, with 15 bases lining up with TRBD2. V trimming: 4 bases; J trimming: 7 bases; junction bases outside the gene matches: 9. The CDR3 is 17 amino acids. Germline CDR1 reads SGHRS; CDR2 reads YFSETQ. CDR3: CASSPGTSGGQWNEQFF. The CDR3 coding sequence is TGCGCCAGCAGCCCAGGGACTAGCGGGGGGCAGTGGAATGAGCAGTTCTTC.

The chain employs TRBV18 and TRBJ2-7; D is ambiguous. CDR3 length: 16 residues. V lost 4 bases and J 0 bases, leaving 16 bases between the germline ends. The germline CDR1 and CDR2 sequences are KGHSH and LQKENI. CDR3 amino acids: CASSRAKAASSYEQYF. The CDR3 bases are TGTGCCAGCTCACGGGCTAAGGCCGCCAGCTCCTACGAGCAGTACTTC.

V usage is TRBV7-8 and J usage is TRBJ2-6; TRBD1 agrees at 8 bases. Germline loops: CDR1 SGHVS, CDR2 FQNEAQ. This CDR3 contains 18 residues. V dropped 1 base and J dropped 2; count of bases not matched to a gene: 7. The CDR3 protein is CASSLGRGRKAGANVLTF. Written as DNA, the CDR3 is TGTGCCAGCAGCTTAGGCAGGGGGCGAAAAGCTGGGGCCAACGTCCTGACTTTC.

V gene TRBV25-1 combines with J gene TRBJ2-2, with D perhaps matching TRBD2 (7 bases). Germline-derived CDR1 and CDR2 are MGHDK and SYGVNS. Between the trimmed V and J ends, which lost 5 bases and 5 bases, there was a span of 21 bases. The CDR3 has 17 residues. The CDR3: CASSHPRGGLGTGELFF. The CDR3 DNA is TGTGCCAGCAGTCACCCAAGGGGGGGTCTGGGTACCGGGGAGCTGTTTTTT.

This chain uses TRBV28 with TRBJ2-2; tentative D call: TRBD2 (5 bases). This CDR3 spans 18 amino acids. The V end lost 7 bases, the J end lost 7 bases, and 28 bases lay between the germline ends. Germline CDR1 is MDHEN and CDR2 is SYDVKM. CDR3 sequence (DNA): TGTGCCAGCACTTCGGGCGCGGGCCAGCTGCGACTTAACGGGGAGCTGTTTTTT. Encoded protein: CASTSGAGQLRLNGELFF. Full variable domain (outside the CDR3, taken from reference TRBV28 and TRBJ2-2): DVKVTQSSRYLVKRTGEKVFLECVQDMDHENMFWYRQDPGLGLRLIYFSYDVKMKEKGDIPEGYSVSREKKERFSLILESASTNQTSMYLCASTSGAGQLRLNGELFFGEGSRLTVL.

The chain couples TRBV6-1 to TRBJ2-7; maybe TRBD1 (6 bases). Trimming removed 9 bases at V and 1 base at J, with 10 bases between. CDR1 and CDR2 (germline): MNHNS, SASEGT. There are 12 residues in the CDR3. CDR3 residues: CARTGQSYEQYF. CDR3 coding DNA: TGTGCCAGAACAGGGCAGTCCTACGAGCAGTACTTC.

V usage is TRBV11-2 and J usage is TRBJ2-5, with D possibly matching TRBD2 (5 bases). The V end was cut by 1 base, the J end by 0 bases, with 6 bases between. CDR1 and CDR2 (germline): SGHAT, FQNNGV. The CDR3 length is 14 residues. CDR3 sequence (DNA): TGTGCCAGCAGCTTAGGAGGGTACCAAGAGACCCAGTACTTC. It is translated as CASSLGGYQETQYF.